Below are 3 T cell receptor beta chains sequenced from a single sample in a study of cytomegalovirus exposure and HLA in healthy donors. Repertoires were generated with immunoSEQ multiplex PCR, while TCRdb's copy carries only in-frame clones and drops some. Of 150,000 or so clones listed, approximately 86% were seen once; the top ten hold under 2.5%. Sequenced: PBMCs. Receptors originate from a man aged 25 to 40 in good health and CMV-seropositive.

V gene TRBV7-2 combines with J gene TRBJ1-4; tentatively, D is TRBD1 (6 bases). The CDR3 has 15 amino acids. Trimming pared 5 bases from V and 5 bases from J, leaving 15 bases between. Germline-derived CDR1 and CDR2 are SGHTA and FQGNSA. CDR3 nucleotide sequence: TGTGCCAGCAGCCCTCGGACAGCCCAAAATGAAAAACTGTTTTTT. Translated, it gives CASSPRTAQNEKLFF.

V gene TRBV10-3 combines with J gene TRBJ1-6, with D uncertain. The CDR3 has 13 amino acids. The germline gives CDR1 ENHRY, CDR2 SYGVKD. V was pared by 3 bases and J by 8 bases, with 8 bases between. The CDR3, as DNA: TGTGCCATCAGTGAAGACAATTATTCACCCCTCCACTTT. This encodes CAISEDNYSPLHF.

The CDR3: CASSQDRDRSYGYTF. The CDR3 bases are TGCGCCAGCAGCCAAGACCGGGACAGGTCCTATGGCTACACCTTC. The V gene is TRBV4-1, the J gene TRBJ1-2, with 8 bases that match TRBD1. The length of the CDR3 is 15 residues. The germline CDR1 and CDR2 sequences are MGHRA and YSYEKL. V gave up 0 bases and J gave up 4 bases; unmatched junction bases: 4.